The sequence of this T cell receptor beta chain was determined in a study of CD8+ T cells in alopecia areata. Findings and caveats of the study: Resident alphabeta T-cell populations of normal skin are likewise subject to sequencing in scalp samples.

This clone occurred once. Antigen unknown. RNA was isolated and reverse transcribed to cDNA, the sequencing template. Repertoires were generated with immunoSEQ multiplex PCR, while TCRdb's copy carries only in-frame clones and drops some. The sample shows 150,000 or so clones, approximately 60% of them seen only once. From germline, CDR1 is MNHEY and CDR2 SMNVEV (reference sequence). V lost 3 bases, J lost 4 bases, and 3 bases stayed unmatched. The CDR3 loop spans 16 amino acids. Sequenced sample: CD4+ T cells sorted from blood. V and J are TRBV27 and TRBJ2-1; TRBD2 matches at 13 bases. The sequence was obtained from a human donor in good health. The DNA for the CDR3 is TGTGCCAGCAGTTTTTGGACTAGCGGGAGTTACAATGAGCAGTTCTTC. Translating it yields CASSFWTSGSYNEQFF.